What follows are 25 T cell receptor beta chains derived from one specimen sequenced in a study of T cells in Graves' hyperthyroidism and ophthalmopathy (dated by TCRdb to the late 2010s). Libraries were prepared through multiplex PCR. The data were produced on an Illumina HiSeq 2000. Amplification of TCR beta CDR3 regions was carried out from RNA transcripts. A first-round RT-PCR of the TCR CDR3 used the HTBI primer set with the Qiagen OneStep RT-PCR kit. Using fastp at Q25 and MiXCR, TCRdb reprocessed the public reads and kept productive beta chains. Every CDR3 protein is listed once, alongside the most common genes and DNA of its rows. The sample profile shows around 500,000 distinct CDR3 sequences; 14% of them were found once. The leading ten clones occupy approximately 13% of the sample. The sequenced sample was blood. These receptors all come from a woman aged 40 to 49 with Graves' hyperthyroidism.

The sample holds many counts of this clonotype. This chain links TRBV20-1 with TRBJ2-1; 7 bases are a match to TRBD2. Losses at the gene ends were 2 bases for V and 3 bases for J; bases not matched to a gene: 4. CDR3 size: 14 residues. Germline V gene lookup returns CDR1 DFQATT and CDR2 SNEGSKA (reference sequence). The CDR3 nucleotides read TGCAGTGCTAGACATAGCGGGTACTACAATGAGCAGTTCTTC. It specifies CSARHSGYYNEQFF.

This clonotype was seen ten or more times. This rearrangement joins TRBV6-1 to TRBJ1-4; the D is unclear. The CDR3 totals 15 residues. Trimming shortened V by 3 bases and J by 8 bases, and 16 bases separated the two germline ends. Germline CDR1 and CDR2: MNHNS and SASEGT. The CDR3 region has the DNA TGTGCCAGCAGTGATGATACAGCCTGGGGAGAAAAACTGTTTTTT. It translates to CASSDDTAWGEKLFF.

This clonotype was counted many times. CDR3 loop: CASSPSGIYGYTF. The DNA for the CDR3 is TGTGCCAGCAGCCCGTCCGGCATCTATGGCTACACCTTC. The chain links TRBV5-6 to TRBJ1-2; D is unclear. The CDR3 has 13 residues. Germline CDR1 and CDR2: SGHDT and YYEEEE. Trimming shortened V by 4 bases and J by 4 bases, and 11 bases separated the two germline ends.

The V and J genes are TRBV7-2 and TRBJ1-6; 10 bases fit TRBD1. The CDR3 sequence is 14 residues long. J gave up 9 bases and V 6 bases, and 5 bases lay outside the gene matches. The germline V gene has CDR1 SGHTA and CDR2 FQGNSA. For the CDR3, the DNA is TGTGCCAGCAGGCCCGGGACAGGGGTTTCACCCCTCCACTTT. Translated, it gives CASRPGTGVSPLHF.

This clonotype was observed a few times. The rearrangement uses TRBV7-2 and TRBJ2-2, with unresolved D. The CDR3 extends over 14 amino acids. Germline V gene data show CDR1 as SGHTA and CDR2 as FQGNSA. Trimming left V 5 bases short and J 6 bases short, with 13 bases between. CDR3 protein: CASSPEVVAGELFF. CDR3 sequence (DNA): TGTGCCAGCAGCCCAGAGGTGGTCGCCGGGGAGCTGTTTTTT. Full variable domain (outside the CDR3, taken from reference TRBV7-2 and TRBJ2-2): GAGVSQSPSNKVTEKGKDVELRCDPISGHTALYWYRQSLGQGLEFLIYFQGNSAPDKSGLPSDRFSAERTGGSVSTLTIQRTQQEDSAVYLCASSPEVVAGELFFGEGSRLTVL.

This clonotype was seen many times. The V call is TRBV20-1, the J call TRBJ2-2, with D tentatively TRBD1 or TRBD2 (6 bases each). V was shortened by 0 bases and J by 6 bases, with 17 bases between the two germline ends. The CDR3 is 16 residues long. Per germline, CDR1 DFQATT and CDR2 SNEGSKA (reference sequence). The CDR3 reads CSARDQGTGLAGELFF. The CDR3 DNA follows: TGCAGTGCTAGAGATCAGGGGACTGGGCTGGCCGGGGAGCTGTTTTTT.

This clonotype has ten or more counts. The chain couples TRBV7-2 to TRBJ1-5; a possible D gene is TRBD1 (5 bases). Trimming cost V 4 bases and J 7 bases, with 11 bases left between them. Germline V gene sequence: CDR1 SGHTA, CDR2 FQGNSA. The CDR3 covers 13 residues. CDR3 sequence: CASSSQEEQPQHF. The CDR3 nucleotides are TGTGCCAGCAGCTCACAGGAGGAGCAGCCCCAGCATTTT.

The chain has TRBV9 and TRBJ2-3, with 8 bases identical to TRBD2. Germline assignment: CDR1 SGDLS and CDR2 YYNGEE. Unmatched junction bases numbered 9, after V lost 2 bases and J lost 1 base. This CDR3 spans 17 amino acids. The CDR3 loop is CASSVSMRREGTDTQYF. The DNA for the CDR3 is TGTGCCAGCAGCGTTTCCATGAGGCGGGAGGGCACAGATACGCAGTATTTT.

This clonotype has at least ten counts. The J gene is TRBJ2-3, the V gene TRBV10-3; 12 bases map to TRBD2. CDR1 ENHRY and CDR2 SYGVKD come from the germline V gene. The length of the CDR3 is 14 residues. V gave up 7 bases and J gave up 6 bases; unmatched junction bases: 5. As DNA, the CDR3 is TGTGCCATCACCGCTACTAGCGGGAGGGATACGCAGTATTTT. Translation: CAITATSGRDTQYF.

This clonotype was counted ten times or more. The chain joins TRBV2 to TRBJ2-1; D remains unclear. V was shortened by 3 bases and J by 2 bases, with 5 bases between the two germline ends. This CDR3 is 13 amino acids long. From germline, CDR1 is SNHLY and CDR2 FYNNEI. In nucleotides, the CDR3 is TGTGCCAGCAGTGAGCTCGCCTACAATGAGCAGTTCTTC. Protein product: CASSELAYNEQFF.

This clonotype was found a few times. The gene calls are TRBV28 and TRBJ1-1; D uncertain. CDR3 length: 13 amino acids. CDR1 and CDR2 (germline): MDHEN, SYDVKM. Trimming left V 2 bases short and J 5 bases short, with 9 bases between. CDR3 in amino acids: CASSLKTLTEAFF. In DNA, the CDR3 is TGTGCCAGCAGTTTAAAAACCCTAACTGAAGCTTTCTTT.

Many counts were recorded for this clonotype. The rearrangement joins TRBV28 to TRBJ1-5; TRBD1 matches 7 bases. This CDR3 is built from 19 residues. CDR1 is MDHEN, CDR2 SYDVKM, per germline. The J segment lost 2 bases and the V segment lost 5 bases, leaving 18 bases of the junction unmatched. CDR3 DNA sequence: TGTGCCAGCAGTACTTACCCCCCTATGACAGGGAATCGCAATCAGCCCCAGCATTTT. Protein product: CASSTYPPMTGNRNQPQHF. Combining the CDR3 with reference TRBV28 and TRBJ1-5 gives the whole variable domain DVKVTQSSRYLVKRTGEKVFLECVQDMDHENMFWYRQDPGLGLRLIYFSYDVKMKEKGDIPEGYSVSREKKERFSLILESASTNQTSMYLCASSTYPPMTGNRNQPQHFGDGTRLSIL.

The chain links TRBV20-1 to TRBJ2-4; 13 bases fit TRBD2. The germline V gene encodes CDR1 DFQATT and CDR2 SNEGSKA (reference sequence). V trimming: 6 bases; J trimming: 6 bases; junction bases outside the gene matches: 14. The CDR3 length is 17 residues. The CDR3 DNA follows: TGCAGTGCGAAGACCCTTTCGGGGACTAGCGGGGCAAACATTCAGTACTTC. Protein: CSAKTLSGTSGANIQYF.

This CDR3 reads CAWSATSGFTDTQYF. The DNA of the CDR3 is TGTGCCTGGAGTGCGACTAGCGGATTCACAGATACGCAGTATTTT. The chain combines TRBV30 with TRBJ2-3; 9 bases line up with TRBD2. V shed 1 base and J 2 bases; nucleotides not matched to a gene: 4. The CDR3 is made up of 15 amino acids. Per the germline V gene, CDR1 is GTSNPN and CDR2 is SVGIG (reference sequence). Using reference TRBV30 and TRBJ2-3 for the parts outside the CDR3, the full variable domain is SQTIHQWPATLVQPVGSPLSLECTVEGTSNPNLYWYRQAAGRGLQLLFYSVGIGQISSEVPQNLSASRPQDRQFILSSKKLLLSDSGFYLCAWSATSGFTDTQYFGPGTRLTVL.

This clonotype was counted ten times or more. The rearrangement links TRBV7-6 to TRBJ2-7; D is possibly TRBD1 or TRBD2 (5 bases each). The CDR3 runs to 15 residues. The germline gives CDR1 SGHVS, CDR2 FNYEAQ. V lost 5 bases and J lost 0, with 14 bases in between. The CDR3 spells CASSPRDVNSYEQYF. For the CDR3, the DNA is TGTGCCAGCAGCCCCCGGGACGTGAACTCCTACGAGCAGTACTTC.

The chain employs TRBV28 and TRBJ2-3, with D possibly being TRBD2 (5 bases). Germline CDR1 is MDHEN and CDR2 is SYDVKM. Trimming left V 0 bases short and J 0 bases short, with 16 bases between. The CDR3 spans 18 residues. The CDR3 spells CASSLWDLGGPSTDTQYF. The CDR3 nucleotides read TGTGCCAGCAGTTTATGGGACTTGGGCGGCCCTAGCACAGATACGCAGTATTTT.

This clonotype was seen ten or more times. The rearrangement uses TRBV2 and TRBJ2-6; TRBD1 aligns across 9 bases. Germline V gives CDR1 SNHLY, CDR2 FYNNEI. The CDR3 is 18 residues long. V shed 0 bases, J shed 2 bases, and the junction held 5 bases outside the gene matches. The CDR3 is CASSEAPGQGTGANVLTF. CDR3 nucleotide sequence: TGTGCCAGCAGTGAAGCGCCGGGACAGGGTACTGGGGCCAACGTCCTGACTTTC.

This clonotype was seen at least ten times. This chain links TRBV20-1 with TRBJ2-3; D may be TRBD2 (6 bases). The germline gives CDR1 DFQATT, CDR2 SNEGSKA (reference sequence). The CDR3 runs 13 residues. V lost 8 bases, J lost 5 bases, and 17 bases lay in between. CDR3 in DNA: TGCAGTCCGCGCACCACAGCGGGAGATACGCAGTATTTT. It encodes CSPRTTAGDTQYF.

CDR3 amino acids: CASTSGRGGYTF. The CDR3 DNA follows: TGTGCCAGCACCTCGGGCAGGGGAGGCTACACCTTC. J is TRBJ1-2 and V is TRBV27; D is possibly TRBD1 (6 bases). Germline V gene sequence: CDR1 MNHEY, CDR2 SMNVEV (reference sequence). With 7 bases removed from V and 8 bases from J, the gap between germline ends came to 14 bases. This CDR3 spans 12 amino acids.

This clonotype has a count of ten or more. The chain couples TRBV2 to TRBJ2-3; D is possibly TRBD1 (5 bases). Deletions cut 4 bases from V and 0 bases from J, with 11 bases between. The CDR3 runs 15 residues. Germline assignment: CDR1 SNHLY and CDR2 FYNNEI. The CDR3 loop is CASSARTYSTDTQYF. The CDR3 nucleotides are TGTGCCAGCAGTGCTCGGACATATAGCACAGATACGCAGTATTTT.

V is TRBV6-1 and J is TRBJ2-2; 13 positions agree with TRBD2. The CDR3 is made up of 16 amino acids. V was clipped by 7 bases and J by 4 bases; unmatched bases: 6. Germline V gives CDR1 MNHNS, CDR2 SASEGT. CDR3 nucleotides: TGTGCCAGCACCCCACTAGCGGGAGGGGTCACCGGGGAGCTGTTTTTT. Its protein is CASTPLAGGVTGELFF.

This clonotype occurred many times. This rearrangement joins TRBV5-5 to TRBJ2-1; no definite D call. V was cut by 1 base and J by 8 bases, with 19 bases left in between. CDR3 length equals 16 residues. Germline V gene data show CDR1 as SGHKS and CDR2 as YYEKEE (reference sequence). DNA for the CDR3: TGTGCCAGCAGCTTGAGGTTGGCGGTCCCCCCCGATGAGCAGTTCTTC. Its protein product is CASSLRLAVPPDEQFF.

This clonotype was recorded at least ten times. V and J are TRBV7-9 and TRBJ2-5; D remains unclear. The V end was cut by 2 bases, the J end by 0 bases, with 7 bases between. Germline V CDR1 and CDR2: SEHNR, FQNEAQ (reference sequence). The CDR3 consists of 14 residues. CDR3 bases: TGTGCCAGCAGCTTACGGTCAAACCAAGAGACCCAGTACTTC. Translation gives CASSLRSNQETQYF.

This clonotype was observed at least ten times. The chain recombines TRBV6-1 with TRBJ1-4; D unclear. Germline assignment: CDR1 MNHNS and CDR2 SASEGT. The ends were cut back, 4 bases at V and 0 bases at J, with 12 bases in the middle. CDR3 length: 16 amino acids. The CDR3 DNA reads as TGTGCCAGCAGTGCTCAGGCAATAGCAACTAATGAAAAACTGTTTTTT. Translated: CASSAQAIATNEKLFF.

Comments on this clonotype: Given a much more abundant clone one base away, this may be a read error. The rearrangement uses TRBV5-1 and TRBJ2-1; D uncertain. The closer fit of TRBJ2-7 to the DNA end suggests the J call may be wrong. In germline, CDR1 is SGHRS, CDR2 YFSETQ. CDR3 size: 13 residues. The CDR3 DNA reads TGCGCCAGCAGCCAAAACCTGGGTAATGAGCAGTACTTC. Translation gives CASSQNLGNEQYF.